This T cell receptor (beta chain) appears in the sequencing data of a study of cytomegalovirus exposure and HLA in healthy donors. Findings and caveats of the study: Confirmation in vitro established that a few CMV-associated chains were specific for CMV antigens.

A remark on this clone: The antigen is undetermined.

A multiplex PCR was run with 60 Vbeta primers and 13 Jbeta primers. TCRdb keeps only in-frame clones here, not all; method: immunoSEQ multiplex PCR. In the table there are 80,000 to 95,000 clones, approximately 85% of which are singletons. The sequence was collected from a woman aged 18-30 years in good health and CMV-seropositive. Sequenced sample: PBMCs.

The CDR3 nucleotides are TGTGCCAGCGGCCGACTAGCGGGCCGGACCGAGCAGTACTTC. This encodes CASGRLAGRTEQYF. This sequence joins TRBV27 and TRBJ2-7; 10 bases are a match to TRBD2. Germline CDR1 reads MNHEY; CDR2 reads SMNVEV (reference sequence). Losses at the gene ends were 8 bases for V and 6 bases for J; bases not matched to a gene: 10. The CDR3 totals 14 residues.